Listed below are T cell receptor beta chains from one sample, sequenced in a study of cytomegalovirus exposure and HLA in healthy donors. Sequencing used immunoSEQ multiplex PCR; TCRdb keeps in-frame clones, though not all of them. The sample includes about 200,000 clones, approximately 79% seen only once; the top ten take approximately 1.5%. Input material: PBMCs. These receptors were taken from a man aged 50 to 60 in good health and CMV-seronegative. Both conserved end residues are part of each CDR3. Fields, in order: D gene, clone size, V gene, J gene, CDR3 DNA, CDR3 protein. The D gene is left open where the match is weak. Some rows mark clone size as missing; the rest say once, few, many or name a class of expanded clone.

>TRBD1|NA|TRBV5-1|TRBJ1-1
TGCGCCAGCACCCCAGGGGGTTTGTTTTTCACTGAAGCTTTCTTT
CASTPGGLFFTEAFF
>TRBD2|NA|TRBV27|TRBJ2-1
TGTGCCAGCAGTTGGACTAGCGGGAGTGGTAATGAGCAGTTCTTC
CASSWTSGSGNEQFF
>NA|NA|TRBV14|TRBJ1-1
TGTGCCAGCAGCCAGCCAGGCATGAACACTGAAGCTTTCTTT
CASSQPGMNTEAFF
>NA|NA|TRBV6-5|TRBJ2-7
TGTGCCAGCAGTTACGGGGGGTATACCTACGAGCAGTACTTC
CASSYGGYTYEQYF
>TRBD1|NA|TRBV2|TRBJ2-2
TGTGCCAGCAGCTCGGGGACAGGGTTAATCGGGGAGCTGTTTTTT
CASSSGTGLIGELFF
>NA|NA|TRBV28|TRBJ1-2
TGTGCCAGCAGAAGACAGTCGGCCTATGGCTACACCTTC
CASRRQSAYGYTF
>TRBD1|NA|TRBV29-1|TRBJ2-7
TGCAGCGTTACGCCGGGACAGAGCTCCTACGAGCAGTACTTC
CSVTPGQSSYEQYF
>TRBD1|NA|TRBV19|TRBJ1-4
TGTGCCAGTAGTACCCGACAGGGGGCAGCTAATGAAAAACTGTTTTTT
CASSTRQGAANEKLFF
>TRBD2|NA|TRBV11-2|TRBJ2-7
TGTGCCAGCAGCTCCGGGACTAGCGGTTTGAGAAACGAGCAGTACTTC
CASSSGTSGLRNEQYF
>TRBD2|NA|TRBV30|TRBJ2-7
TGTGCCTGGAGGGTAGCGGGAGGACCCTACGAGCAGTACTTC
CAWRVAGGPYEQYF
>NA|NA|TRBV18|TRBJ2-3
TGTGCCAGCTCACCTAGTGCAGATACGCAGTATTTT
CASSPSADTQYF
>TRBD1|NA|TRBV7-9|TRBJ1-3
TGTGCCAGCAGCTTAGACGGGGGGGGACAGAGCTCTGGAAACACCATATATTTT
CASSLDGGGQSSGNTIYF
>TRBD1|NA|TRBV9|TRBJ1-1
TGTGCCAGCAGCGTAGTGGACAGGTCGGCGTCTGAAGCTTTCTTT
CASSVVDRSASEAFF
>NA|NA|TRBV10-3|TRBJ1-2
TGTGCCATCGGGGCGGGGGCGGACTTTATAAACTATGGCTACACCTTC
CAIGAGADFINYGYTF
>TRBD2|NA|TRBV7-7|TRBJ2-2
TGTGCTAGCAGCATGACACAGCGGGAGGACACCGGGGAGCTGTTTTTT
CASSMTQREDTGELFF
>NA|NA|TRBV2|TRBJ1-5
TGTGCCAGCAGTGAGACCCCCGACAGGAATTCTCAGCCCCAGCATTTT
CASSETPDRNSQPQHF
>TRBD1|NA|TRBV6-6|TRBJ1-1
TGTGCCAGCAGTTACTCTGGCAGGGGGGATACAGAAGCTTTCTTT
CASSYSGRGDTEAFF
>NA|NA|TRBV14|TRBJ1-4
TGTGCCAGCAGCCAAGCCAGGGGATATGAAAAACTGTTTTTT
CASSQARGYEKLFF
>NA|NA|TRBV30|TRBJ2-2
TGTGCCTGGAGTGTACGGACCGGGACAAACACCGGGGAGCTGTTTTTT
CAWSVRTGTNTGELFF
>NA|NA|TRBV29-1|TRBJ2-7
TGCAGCGGCCTGTGGGGGACCAGGGGCGAGCAGTACTTC
CSGLWGTRGEQYF
>TRBD2|NA|TRBV5-1|TRBJ2-1
TGCGCCAGCAGCTTAGGAGGGCTAGCGGGAGGGAATGAGCAGTTCTTC
CASSLGGLAGGNEQFF
>TRBD1|NA|TRBV5-1|TRBJ2-5
TGCGCCAGCAGCTTGGGCAGGGGGCCGGAGACCCAGTACTTC
CASSLGRGPETQYF
>NA|once|TRBV15|TRBJ1-5
TGTGCCACCAGCATGGTGGGCCAGCCCCAGCATTTT
CATSMVGQPQHF
>TRBD2|NA|TRBV2|TRBJ2-5
TGTGCCAGCTCGCGGGAGCGTACCAAAGAGACCCAGTACTTC
CASSRERTKETQYF
>NA|NA|TRBV30|TRBJ2-7
TGTGCCTGGAGTGTAGGGCAGGGGAGCTACGAGCAGTACTTC
CAWSVGQGSYEQYF
>TRBD2|NA|TRBV5-6|TRBJ2-5
TGTGCCAGCAGCAGTAGCGGGAGTTTGCCCCTCCAAGAGACCCAGTACTTC
CASSSSGSLPLQETQYF
>NA|NA|TRBV19|TRBJ1-5
TGTGCCAGTACCGACGGGGGCAATCAGCCCCAGCATTTT
CASTDGGNQPQHF
>TRBD1|NA|TRBV5-4|TRBJ2-7
TGTGCCAGCAGCCTGACAGGGGAGAACGAGCAGTACTTC
CASSLTGENEQYF
>NA|NA|TRBV5-1|TRBJ1-1
TGCGCCAGCAGCTTGGCACAGGGGAACACTGAAGCTTTCTTT
CASSLAQGNTEAFF
>TRBD2|NA|TRBV6-5|TRBJ2-1
TGTGCCAGCAGTGGACGGGGGGGAGGCGATGAGCAGTTCTTC
CASSGRGGGDEQFF
>TRBD2|NA|TRBV28|TRBJ2-7
TGTGCCACCAGTTCCTTTGGACTAGCGGCCTACGAGCAGTACTTC
CATSSFGLAAYEQYF
>NA|NA|TRBV27|TRBJ2-1
TGTGCCAGCAGTTCGTTTTGGAGCTCCTACAATGAGCAGTTCTTC
CASSSFWSSYNEQFF
>TRBD2|few|TRBV30|TRBJ2-7
TGTGCCTGGAATGTGTGGGGGGGGACGTTCGAGCAGTACTTC
CAWNVWGGTFEQYF
>TRBD2|once|TRBV5-1|TRBJ2-1
TGCGCCAGCAGCTCACGGACTAGCGGAGGCGATGAGCAGTTCTTC
CASSSRTSGGDEQFF
>TRBD1|few|TRBV7-6|TRBJ2-2
TGTGCCAGCAGACCTGGGACAGTTGGCACCGGGGAGCTGTTTTTT
CASRPGTVGTGELFF
>TRBD1|NA|TRBV5-5|TRBJ1-4
TGTGCCAGCAGCTTAGAGGGACAGGGAGTAGAAAAACTGTTTTTT
CASSLEGQGVEKLFF
>TRBD2|few|TRBV2|TRBJ2-5
TGTGCCAGCAACGGAGGGGCTAGCGGGGGCCAAGAGACCCAGTACTTC
CASNGGASGGQETQYF
>NA|once|TRBV7-2|TRBJ1-2
TGTGCCAGCAGCTTAGCCGTGGGCAGCAGGTTAGGCTACACCTTC
CASSLAVGSRLGYTF
>NA|few|TRBV6-1|TRBJ1-2
TGTGCCAGCAGTGAAGGGAGGAAAAGTGGCTATGGCTACACCTTC
CASSEGRKSGYGYTF
>TRBD2|NA|TRBV15|TRBJ2-7
TGTGCCACCAGCAGAGGGGCGGCGGGAGGATCCGAGCAGTACTTC
CATSRGAAGGSEQYF
>TRBD1|few|TRBV28|TRBJ1-4
TGTGCCAGCAGTTTAGTAGGGGGCGATGAAAAACTGTTTTTT
CASSLVGGDEKLFF
>NA|NA|TRBV5-4|TRBJ2-2
TGTGCCAGCAGCCCCTCACCCGGGACACCTAACACCGGGGAGCTGTTTTTT
CASSPSPGTPNTGELFF
>TRBD1|NA|TRBV29-1|TRBJ1-4
TGCAGCGTCTCAAGGACAGGGGCCCCTGAAAAACTGTTTTTT
CSVSRTGAPEKLFF
>NA|once|TRBV6-1|TRBJ2-7
TGTGCCAGCAGTAGACGAATGGGGGGCTCCTACGAGCAGTACTTC
CASSRRMGGSYEQYF
>NA|NA|TRBV7-9|TRBJ2-5
TGTGCCAGCAGCTTATATTTTTTAGAGACCCAGTACTTC
CASSLYFLETQYF
>NA|NA|TRBV7-2|TRBJ1-1
TGTGCCAGCACCCGGGGGAGGGGTCTGAACACTGAAGCTTTCTTT
CASTRGRGLNTEAFF
>NA|once|TRBV9|TRBJ2-5
TGTGCCAGCAGCTCACGTCAAACAGGGTCCCAAGAGACCCAGTACTTC
CASSSRQTGSQETQYF
>TRBD2|NA|TRBV6-4|TRBJ2-1
TGTGCCAGCAGAGGACTAGCGGGATTCAATGAGCAGTTCTTC
CASRGLAGFNEQFF
>TRBD1|NA|TRBV6-6|TRBJ2-7
TGTGCCAGCAGTAAACAGGGGATCTCCTACGAGCAGTACTTC
CASSKQGISYEQYF
>NA|NA|TRBV5-5|TRBJ2-7
TGTGCCAGCAGCTTCAGGAACGAGCAGTACTTC
CASSFRNEQYF
>NA|NA|TRBV5-5|TRBJ1-1
TGTGCCAGCAGCTTCGTCGGCACTGAAGCTTTCTTT
CASSFVGTEAFF
>TRBD1|NA|TRBV2|TRBJ1-2
TGTGCCAGCAGTGGACCGGGACAGGGCAACTATGGCTACACCTTC
CASSGPGQGNYGYTF
>TRBD2|NA|TRBV28|TRBJ2-3
TGTGCCAGCAGTTTAACTAGCGGGAGCACAGATACGCAGTATTTT
CASSLTSGSTDTQYF
>NA|NA|TRBV29-1|TRBJ2-7
TGCAGCGCTTCCTGGACTGGATACGAGCAGTACTTC
CSASWTGYEQYF
>NA|NA|TRBV19|TRBJ2-1
TGTGCCAGTAGTCCACGCTTGGGGAGCGGATCCTACAATGAGCAGTTCTTC
CASSPRLGSGSYNEQFF